The 31 T cell receptor beta chains below were found in one sample sequenced in a study of shared clonotypes between healthy human individuals. Sequencing was performed with immunoSEQ multiplex PCR; in TCRdb, only in-frame clones are kept and a portion is missing. The sample lists some 2.3 million clones, 80% to 95% occurring once. Source material: naive CD4+ T cells from PBMCs. Described subset: CD45RA+ positively selected. The receptor source for this set is a man aged 18 to 30 in good health. Some clones in this sample may be carry-over from other donors' samples.

The genes are TRBV10-2 and TRBJ1-2; the D is unclear. This CDR3 spans 16 amino acids. The V end lost 1 base, the J end lost 8 bases, and 20 bases lay between the germline ends. Germline V gene data show CDR1 as WSHSY and CDR2 as SAAADI. CDR3 DNA sequence: TGCGCCAGCAGTGAGTTCTTAAGCGGGGTGGGTTTCGGCTACACCTTC. It specifies CASSEFLSGVGFGYTF.

The rearrangement joins TRBV19 to TRBJ2-1; TRBD2 is a possible D gene (6 bases). The germline V gene encodes CDR1 LNHDA and CDR2 SQIVND (reference sequence). CDR3 length equals 13 residues. V lost 7 bases, J lost 4 bases, and 11 bases lay in between. CDR3 residues: CASTAGLYNEQFF. Here the CDR3 DNA reads TGTGCCAGTACAGCGGGCCTTTACAATGAGCAGTTCTTC.

The V gene is TRBV6-6, the J gene TRBJ2-5, with 7 positions matching TRBD2. This CDR3 is built from 14 residues. Germline CDR1 and CDR2: MNHNY and SVGAGI (reference sequence). J was trimmed by 5 bases and V by 5 bases; bases with no gene match: 8. The CDR3 loop is CASSPQLAVETQYF. CDR3 nucleotide sequence: TGTGCCAGCAGTCCCCAGCTAGCGGTGGAGACCCAGTACTTC.

CDR3 sequence (DNA): TGTGCCAGCAGCTTTGGGACAGGGGGCGCAGGTTATGGCTACACCTTC. As protein: CASSFGTGGAGYGYTF. V is TRBV5-4 and J is TRBJ1-2; 12 bases align to TRBD1. Germline V gene lookup returns CDR1 SGHNT and CDR2 YYREEE (reference sequence). The CDR3 sequence is 16 residues long. Losses at the gene ends were 2 bases for V and 5 bases for J; bases not matched to a gene: 7.

V gene TRBV6-5 combines with J gene TRBJ1-2, with D hard to call. Germline V gives CDR1 MNHEY, CDR2 SVGAGI. This CDR3 is built from 11 residues. V was cut by 11 bases and J by 3 bases, with 10 bases left in between. This CDR3 reads CAASGYYGYTF. For the CDR3, the DNA is TGTGCCGCATCGGGGTACTATGGCTACACCTTC.

The chain recombines TRBV11-1 with TRBJ2-1, with 12 bases aligning to TRBD2. J lost 4 bases, V lost 5 bases, and 3 bases had no gene match. The CDR3 runs to 15 residues. Germline V gene sequence: CDR1 SGHAT, CDR2 FQDESV (reference sequence). The chain's CDR3 is CASSPGTSGYNEQFF. The CDR3 DNA reads as TGTGCCAGCAGCCCCGGGACTAGCGGGTACAATGAGCAGTTCTTC.

This clone appeared a few times. V gene TRBV18 combines with J gene TRBJ1-5, with D uncertain. Germline CDR1 KGHSH, CDR2 LQKENI. The CDR3 totals 13 residues. V was shortened by 2 bases and J by 7 bases, with 9 bases between the two germline ends. The CDR3, as DNA: TGTGCCAGCTCACCAACGGCCCAGCAGCCCCAGCATTTT. Its protein product is CASSPTAQQPQHF.

The table lists this clone with a count of one. The chain uses TRBV4-3 and TRBJ1-3; D is perhaps TRBD1 (5 bases). Trimming left V 1 base short and J 0 bases short, with 7 bases between. Per germline, CDR1 LGHNA and CDR2 YSLEER. The CDR3 totals 15 residues. This CDR3 is CASSQAGASGNTIYF. Here the CDR3 DNA reads TGCGCCAGCAGCCAAGCCGGGGCCTCTGGAAACACCATATATTTT.

The table lists this clone with a count of one. This sequence joins TRBV28 and TRBJ2-2; TRBD1 aligns across 7 bases. The germline V gene has CDR1 MDHEN and CDR2 SYDVKM. This CDR3 is 16 amino acids long. Trimming removed 7 bases from V and 0 bases from J; junction bases left unmatched: 8. Written as DNA, the CDR3 is TGTGCCAGCACCCGAACCGGGACAGCGAACACCGGGGAGCTGTTTTTT. Translation: CASTRTGTANTGELFF.

This clone was seen a few times. The sample carries other DNA sequences with the same CDR3. The chain recombines TRBV2 with TRBJ1-2; 7 nucleotides match TRBD1. Germline values: CDR1 SNHLY, CDR2 FYNNEI. V lost 6 bases, J lost 0 bases, and 1 base stayed unmatched. The CDR3 loop spans 13 amino acids. CDR3 nucleotide sequence: TGTGCCAGCAGGGGGACAGCTAACTATGGCTACACCTTC. It yields the protein CASRGTANYGYTF. The full variable domain, completed using reference TRBV2 and TRBJ1-2, is EPEVTQTPSHQVTQMGQEVILRCVPISNHLYFYWYRQILGQKVEFLVSFYNNEISEKSEIFDDQFSVERPDGSNFTLKIRSTKLEDSAMYFCASRGTANYGYTFGSGTRLTVV.

This rearrangement joins TRBV7-2 to TRBJ2-7, with D unclear. CDR1 is SGHTA and CDR2 is FQGNSA in the germline V gene. V lost 7 bases and J lost 1, with 11 bases in between. This CDR3 is 13 amino acids long. DNA of the CDR3: TGTGCCAGCAAGGGAATAAATTCCTACGAGCAGTACTTC. Protein product: CASKGINSYEQYF. Variable domain in full (rest from reference TRBV7-2 and TRBJ2-7): GAGVSQSPSNKVTEKGKDVELRCDPISGHTALYWYRQSLGQGLEFLIYFQGNSAPDKSGLPSDRFSAERTGGSVSTLTIQRTQQEDSAVYLCASKGINSYEQYFGPGTRLTVT.

This clone was seen a single time. The rearrangement joins TRBV19 to TRBJ2-5; 7 nucleotides align to TRBD1. Unmatched junction bases numbered 6, after V lost 6 bases and J lost 2 bases. Per germline, CDR1 LNHDA and CDR2 SQIVND (reference sequence). The length of the CDR3 is 14 residues. CDR3 coding DNA: TGTGCCAGTAGCAGAACAGGGGTACAAGAGACCCAGTACTTC. Translated: CASSRTGVQETQYF.

The chain joins TRBV25-1 to TRBJ2-7, with 9 bases that match TRBD2. CDR1 is MGHDK and CDR2 is SYGVNS in the germline V gene. The J segment lost 6 bases and the V segment lost 7 bases, leaving 7 bases of the junction unmatched. The CDR3 contains 13 residues. CDR3 amino acids: CASISGSSGEQYF. CDR3 in DNA: TGTGCCAGCATTAGCGGGAGCTCGGGCGAGCAGTACTTC.

The chain uses TRBV5-4 and TRBJ2-3, with a tentative D call TRBD2 (6 bases). Trimming took 4 bases from V and 9 from J, leaving 15 bases between them. CDR3 length equals 13 residues. The germline CDR1 and CDR2 sequences are SGHNT and YYREEE (reference sequence). The CDR3 DNA is TGTGCCAGCAGCCCCGAACGGGGGATGACGCAGTATTTT. It codes for CASSPERGMTQYF.

Regarding this clone: The same CDR3 can be traced to other DNA sequences in this sample. The gene calls are TRBV7-9 and TRBJ2-1, with TRBD2 identical over 13 bases. From germline, CDR1 is SEHNR and CDR2 FQNEAQ (reference sequence). The V and J ends lost 5 bases and 4 bases, in that order; junction bases with no gene match: 8. The CDR3 runs 17 residues. Written as DNA, the CDR3 is TGTGCCAGCAGCCCGACTAGCGGGAGGCTTCCGTACAATGAGCAGTTCTTC. Translation: CASSPTSGRLPYNEQFF.

The CDR3, as DNA: TGTGCCAGCAGCTTATCGTACAGTAGCACAGATACGCAGTATTTT. It translates to CASSLSYSSTDTQYF. The chain carries TRBV11-3 and TRBJ2-3, with D unresolved. The germline gives CDR1 SGHNT, CDR2 YENEEA. V dropped 2 bases and J dropped 0 bases, with 9 bases sitting between them. The CDR3 loop spans 15 amino acids.

The CDR3 protein is CASSFTLAGVKRGGELFF. CDR3 DNA sequence: TGTGCCAGCAGTTTCACACTAGCGGGAGTTAAAAGGGGCGGGGAGCTGTTTTTT. The chain employs TRBV28 and TRBJ2-2; 11 nucleotides line up with TRBD2. In germline, CDR1 is MDHEN, CDR2 SYDVKM. The ends lost 3 bases at V and 7 bases at J; junction bases unmatched: 13. The CDR3 is made up of 18 amino acids. The full variable domain, completed using reference TRBV28 and TRBJ2-2, is DVKVTQSSRYLVKRTGEKVFLECVQDMDHENMFWYRQDPGLGLRLIYFSYDVKMKEKGDIPEGYSVSREKKERFSLILESASTNQTSMYLCASSFTLAGVKRGGELFFGEGSRLTVL.

The gene calls are TRBV29-1 and TRBJ2-3; 8 bases fit TRBD2. The germline V gene encodes CDR1 SQVTM and CDR2 ANQGSEA. This CDR3 has 14 amino acids. Trimming cost V 2 bases and J 6 bases; bases outside gene matches: 7. Here the CDR3 reads CSVEPGLAGDTQYF. CDR3 DNA sequence: TGCAGCGTTGAACCAGGACTAGCTGGTGATACGCAGTATTTT.

V is TRBV5-1 and J is TRBJ2-3; 10 bases agree with TRBD2. Germline V gene data show CDR1 as SGHRS and CDR2 as YFSETQ. The junction had 17 bases not matched to a gene; V was cut back by 4 bases and J by 3 bases. This CDR3 has 19 amino acids. CDR3 sequence: CASSAGVAGGGRGTDTQYF. The CDR3 DNA sequence: TGCGCCAGCAGCGCCGGGGTAGCGGGAGGAGGACGCGGAACAGATACGCAGTATTTT.

The genes are TRBV14 and TRBJ1-6; D ambiguous. Germline V gene lookup returns CDR1 SGHDN and CDR2 FVKESK. The V gene lost 4 bases and the J gene lost 9 bases, with 7 bases spanning the gap. The CDR3 has 12 amino acids. The CDR3 protein is CASSRKGSPLHF. In DNA, the CDR3 is TGTGCCAGCAGCCGCAAGGGTTCACCCCTCCACTTT. Using reference TRBV14 and TRBJ1-6 for the parts outside the CDR3, the full variable domain is EAGVTQFPSHSVIEKGQTVTLRCDPISGHDNLYWYRRVMGKEIKFLLHFVKESKQDESGMPNNRFLAERTGGTYSTLKVQPAELEDSGVYFCASSRKGSPLHFGNGTRLTVT.

Concerning this clone: The sample has other DNA sequences that encode this CDR3 too. The rearrangement joins TRBV5-1 to TRBJ2-7; either TRBD1 or TRBD2 may fit D (5 bases each). The CDR3 sequence is 14 residues long. CDR1 and CDR2 from the germline V gene are SGHRS and YFSETQ. With 4 bases removed from V and 3 bases from J, the gap between germline ends came to 14 bases. The CDR3 DNA is TGCGCCAGCAGCCTGGGACCCCGGGGCTACGAGCAGTACTTC. Protein sequence: CASSLGPRGYEQYF.

The genes are TRBV29-1 and TRBJ2-1; 13 nucleotides align to TRBD2. This CDR3 is 13 amino acids long. V lost 7 bases and J lost 14; bases outside the gene matches: 11. Looked up from germline, CDR1 is SQVTM and CDR2 is ANQGSEA. CDR3 DNA: TGCAGCGCCGGGACTAGCGGGGCCCAGTCTGAGTTCTTC. Protein product: CSAGTSGAQSEFF.

A single count supports this clone. The chain employs TRBV5-1 and TRBJ2-1; D is possibly TRBD2 (6 bases). Germline CDR1 SGHRS, CDR2 YFSETQ. V was shortened by 0 bases and J by 7 bases, with 14 bases between the two germline ends. The CDR3 is 15 amino acids. CDR3 region: CASSLERLEQNEQFF. CDR3 in DNA: TGCGCCAGCAGCTTGGAGCGACTAGAGCAAAATGAGCAGTTCTTC.

This chain uses TRBV5-5 with TRBJ1-2, with D maybe TRBD1 (5 bases). The CDR3 covers 14 residues. Trimming cost V 1 base and J 4 bases, with 11 bases left between them. Germline V gene data show CDR1 as SGHKS and CDR2 as YYEKEE (reference sequence). As DNA, the CDR3 is TGTGCCAGCAGCTTGTCCCCTGGGGGCTATGGCTACACCTTC. This encodes CASSLSPGGYGYTF.

The CDR3 reads CASSEVPGPYEQYF. CDR3 sequence (DNA): TGTGCCAGCAGTGAAGTTCCAGGCCCCTACGAGCAGTACTTC. The gene calls are TRBV6-1 and TRBJ2-7; D gene uncertain. The V and J ends lost 1 base and 2 bases respectively, with 9 bases between them. Germline assignment: CDR1 MNHNS and CDR2 SASEGT. The CDR3 contains 14 residues.

The V gene is TRBV7-2, the J gene TRBJ2-3; D could derive from TRBD1 or TRBD2 (5 bases each). The CDR3 extends over 14 amino acids. Trimming pared 1 base from V and 4 bases from J, leaving 9 bases between. Per germline, CDR1 SGHTA and CDR2 FQGNSA. CDR3 sequence (DNA): TGTGCCAGCAGCTTAGGGGGGTCCCCAGATACGCAGTATTTT. It specifies CASSLGGSPDTQYF.

This chain joins TRBV5-4 and TRBJ1-1, with D perhaps matching TRBD1 (6 bases). The CDR3 has 14 residues. Germline V gene data show CDR1 as SGHNT and CDR2 as YYREEE (reference sequence). Trimming stripped 4 bases from V and 2 bases from J, with 12 bases between. The CDR3 DNA reads TGTGCCAGCAGCAGGGGACAAATAAACACTGAAGCTTTCTTT. Protein sequence: CASSRGQINTEAFF. The complete variable domain, with remaining parts taken from reference TRBV5-4 and TRBJ1-1, reads ETGVTQSPTHLIKTRGQQVTLRCSSQSGHNTVSWYQQALGQGPQFIFQYYREEENGRGNFPPRFSGLQFPNYSSELNVNALELDDSALYLCASSRGQINTEAFFGQGTRLTVV.

The gene calls are TRBV28 and TRBJ1-2; D is undetermined. Germline lookup yields CDR1 MDHEN and CDR2 SYDVKM. The V and J ends lost 6 bases and 2 bases respectively, with 13 bases between them. CDR3 length: 14 amino acids. The CDR3 loop reads CASRTLSGNYGYTF. The CDR3 nucleotides read TGTGCCAGCAGGACCCTCAGCGGAAACTATGGCTACACCTTC.

Notes on this clone: Other nucleotide sequences from this sample produce the same CDR3. V and J are TRBV9 and TRBJ2-2; maybe TRBD2 (5 bases). The CDR3 runs to 13 residues. With 1 base removed from V and 6 bases from J, the gap between germline ends came to 7 bases. From germline, CDR1 is SGDLS and CDR2 YYNGEE. CDR3 sequence: CASSVLEAGELFF. CDR3 bases: TGTGCCAGCAGCGTATTGGAGGCCGGGGAGCTGTTTTTT.

V gene TRBV5-4 combines with J gene TRBJ1-4; D is ambiguous. This CDR3 has 16 residues. Germline CDR1 SGHNT, CDR2 YYREEE (reference sequence). Trimming took off 0 bases at V and 5 bases at J, with 14 bases between the two ends. The DNA of the CDR3 is TGTGCCAGCAGCTTGGTACAATCGAATGGAAATGAAAAACTGTTTTTT. It translates to CASSLVQSNGNEKLFF.

This clone was detected only once. J is TRBJ1-4 and V is TRBV4-3, with TRBD1 identical over 8 bases. From germline, CDR1 is LGHNA and CDR2 YSLEER. This CDR3 has 15 residues. Trimming cost V 0 bases and J 3 bases; bases outside gene matches: 0. The DNA of the CDR3 is TGCGCCAGCAGCCAAGAGGACAGGGCTAATGAAAAACTGTTTTTT. Translation gives CASSQEDRANEKLFF.